This T cell receptor beta chain was recovered during a study of cytomegalovirus exposure and HLA in healthy donors. Overall study findings and caveats: Across donors, sequencing depth was assumed by presence/absence analyses to be roughly uniform.

The CDR3 has 13 amino acids. V shed 9 bases, J shed 4 bases, and the junction held 6 bases outside the gene matches. From germline, CDR1 is SGHTA and CDR2 FQGNSA. The primer mix had 60 Vbeta and 13 Jbeta primers. TCRdb's table, derived via immunoSEQ multiplex PCR, lists solely in-frame clones and lacks some. The repertoire includes 110,000 or so clones, around 80% of them detected once, and around 8.5% sits in the top ten. As to this clone: The antigen is unknown.

This clonotype was sampled from a man aged 40-55 years in good health and CMV-seropositive. The V gene is TRBV7-2, the J gene TRBJ2-1; 7 bases line up with TRBD1. The sample taken for sequencing was PBMCs. The CDR3 is CASTGTVYNEQFF. CDR3 bases: TGTGCCAGTACCGGGACAGTATACAATGAGCAGTTCTTC.